Listed here are 14 T cell receptor beta chains from one sample, sequenced in a study of identical twins (dated by TCRdb to 2016 to 2017). Receptor libraries were prepared by 5' RACE. TCRdb names Illumina HiSeq 2000 as the instrument used. TCRdb cleaned the public reads at Q25 with fastp, built clones with MiXCR and kept in-frame beta chains. Here each entry gathers all rows of one CDR3 protein and keeps the most common genes and DNA. Across this sample there are about 100,000 distinct CDR3 sequences, with about 6% seen only once. The ten largest clonotypes hold roughly 12% of the sample. The sequenced sample was memory T cells sorted from blood. This specimen's cell subset or site label, interpreted: CD45RO+ enriched T cells. The receptors were gathered from a woman aged 45-60 years in good health.

This clonotype has only a few counts. The chain recombines TRBV7-9 with TRBJ2-3; D is unclear. The CDR3 is 14 residues long. Germline V CDR1 and CDR2: SEHNR, FQNEAQ (reference sequence). V was cut by 5 bases and J by 0 bases, with 9 bases left in between. CDR3 nucleotide sequence: TGTGCCAGCAGCCCCCTCCCTAGCACAGATACGCAGTATTTT. As protein: CASSPLPSTDTQYF.

This clonotype was observed at least ten times. The CDR3 here is CASIAGRQETQYF. In DNA, the CDR3 is TGTGCCAGCATTGCCGGTCGGCAAGAGACCCAGTACTTC. The rearrangement joins TRBV25-1 to TRBJ2-5, with D unclear. The CDR3 contains 13 residues. The V and J ends lost 7 bases and 2 bases respectively, with 11 bases between them. Per the germline V gene, CDR1 is MGHDK and CDR2 is SYGVNS.

The chain has TRBV28 and TRBJ2-7; D is uncertain. V shed 6 bases and J shed 3 bases, with 9 bases lying between them. Germline V CDR1 and CDR2: MDHEN, SYDVKM. CDR3 length equals 12 residues. The CDR3: CASRTDHYEQYF. CDR3 DNA: TGTGCCAGCAGGACCGACCACTACGAGCAGTACTTC.

This clonotype came up many times. The chain employs TRBV5-1 and TRBJ2-1; maybe TRBD2 (6 bases). V was shortened by 1 base and J by 9 bases, with 17 bases between the two germline ends. The CDR3 runs to 15 residues. In germline, CDR1 is SGHRS, CDR2 YFSETQ. The CDR3 protein is CASSLSTREAGEQFF. DNA of the CDR3: TGCGCCAGCAGCTTGTCGACCCGGGAAGCGGGTGAGCAGTTCTTC.

This clonotype was seen repeatedly, ten times or more. The chain carries TRBV12-3 or TRBV12-4 and TRBJ2-1; TRBD2 agrees at 10 bases. The CDR3 totals 15 residues. V trimming: 4 bases; J trimming: 6 bases; junction bases outside the gene matches: 6. This CDR3 reads CASSSRLAGSNEQFF. DNA for the CDR3: TGTGCCAGCAGTTCTCGACTAGCGGGTTCCAATGAGCAGTTCTTC.

A few counts support this clonotype. This may come from a read error, since a much larger clone is one base off. The chain links TRBV5-6 to TRBJ1-1, with 7 bases identical to TRBD1. CDR1 is SGHDT, CDR2 YYEEEE, per germline. This CDR3 contains 14 residues. The CDR3 DNA follows: TGTGCCAGCGGCTTGGGTCAGGGGGACACTGAAGCTTTCTTT. Translated: CASGLGQGDTEAFF.

This clonotype showed up just a few times. CDR3 in amino acids: CASSIDHEASGEFYEQYF. DNA for the CDR3: TGTGCCAGTAGTATAGATCATGAGGCCTCCGGAGAATTCTACGAGCAGTACTTC. The chain recombines TRBV19 with TRBJ2-7; D is undetermined. The V end was cut by 0 bases, the J end by 3 bases, with 21 bases between. The CDR3 loop spans 18 amino acids. The germline V gene has CDR1 LNHDA and CDR2 SQIVND (reference sequence).

This clonotype has a count of ten or more. Mismatch with germline at one junction end may stem from a read error. This rearrangement joins TRBV6-1 to TRBJ1-2, with D tentatively TRBD1 (6 bases). The V gene's germline CDR1 is MNHNS and CDR2 SASEGT. The CDR3 runs 11 residues. This CDR3 is CASRYDRMGLF. The CDR3 nucleotides read TGTGCCAGCAGATATGACAGGATGGGGCTCTTC.

This clonotype was found many times. The V call is TRBV12-3 or TRBV12-4, the J call TRBJ1-5; the D gene is possibly TRBD1 (5 bases). This CDR3 region has 18 residues. V was cut by 1 base and J by 0 bases, with 16 bases left in between. The CDR3 DNA sequence: TGTGCCAGCAGTTTAGTGGGGGGTTCGACTTATAGCAATCAGCCCCAGCATTTT. Translating gives CASSLVGGSTYSNQPQHF.

This clonotype appeared a few times. The chain combines TRBV11-2 with TRBJ2-3; 9 bases agree with TRBD2. Germline CDR1 and CDR2: SGHAT and FQNNGV. The CDR3 is made up of 15 amino acids. V lost 2 bases and J lost 5; bases outside the gene matches: 5. CDR3 bases: TGTGCCAGCAGCTTAACTAGGACTAGCGTAGATACGCAGTATTTT. Translation gives CASSLTRTSVDTQYF.

This clonotype appeared many times. J is TRBJ2-7 and V is TRBV5-1; a possible D gene is TRBD1 (5 bases). Deletions cut 2 bases from V and 3 bases from J, with 12 bases between. Per germline, CDR1 SGHRS and CDR2 YFSETQ. CDR3 size: 14 residues. CDR3 sequence reads: CASSFATVDYEQYF. As DNA, the CDR3 is TGCGCCAGCAGCTTCGCGACAGTCGACTACGAGCAGTACTTC.

This clonotype was detected ten times or more. V usage is TRBV20-1 and J usage is TRBJ2-7; TRBD2 matches at 7 bases. This CDR3 has 14 residues. Per germline, CDR1 DFQATT and CDR2 SNEGSKA (reference sequence). With 5 bases clipped from V and 5 bases from J, the junction kept 12 bases outside the gene matches. CDR3 nucleotide sequence: TGCAGTGCTGCCTCTGAGCGGGATCTCCACGAGCAGTACTTC. Residues: CSAASERDLHEQYF.

This clonotype was detected many times. This sequence joins TRBV6-2 or TRBV6-3 and TRBJ2-5, with 10 bases identical to TRBD2. Trimming took 4 bases from V and 4 from J; bases not matched to a gene: 6. The CDR3 is 15 amino acids. Germline-derived CDR1 and CDR2 are MNHEY and SVGEGT. CDR3 residues: CASSSPSGGAETQYF. CDR3 DNA sequence: TGTGCCAGCAGTTCTCCAAGCGGGGGGGCAGAGACCCAGTACTTC.

This clonotype was recorded at least ten times. This chain connects TRBV3-1 to TRBJ1-1; the D is unclear. V gave up 2 bases and J gave up 4 bases, with 5 bases separating them. Germline-derived CDR1 and CDR2 are LGHDT and YNNKEL (reference sequence). This CDR3 has 12 amino acids. The CDR3 DNA follows: TGTGCCAGCAGCCAAACGGGCACTGAAGCTTTCTTT. This translates into CASSQTGTEAFF.